Below, 9 T cell receptor beta chains from the same sample are listed, as sequenced in a study of glioma-infiltrating T cells. Using RNA template, CDR3s of TCR alpha and beta were amplified with iRepertoire arm-PCR. TCRdb re-called the multiplex PCR reads with MiXCR, one entry per CDR3 protein. The sample comprises fewer than 110,000 distinct CDR3 sequences, approximately 28% of which are singletons, and about 40% rests with the top ten. The specimen sequenced was glioma tissue, nonneoplastic brain tissue, or PBMCs (not recorded which). Receptor source: a human donor with low-grade glioma or glioblastoma, undergoing nonglioma brain surgery, or in good health (not recorded which).

This clonotype was counted between two and nine times. The rearrangement links TRBV4-2 to TRBJ1-4, with 7 bases that match TRBD1. CDR1 LGHNA and CDR2 YNFKEQ come from the germline V gene. J was trimmed by 7 bases and V by 0 bases; bases with no gene match: 2. This CDR3 region has 14 residues. The CDR3, as DNA: TGTGCCAGCAGCCAAGAAAGGGACAGTGAAAAACTGTTTTTT. Amino acids: CASSQERDSEKLFF.

This rearrangement joins TRBV19 to TRBJ2-3; D not resolved. Germline loops: CDR1 LNHDA, CDR2 SQIVND (reference sequence). Trimming took off 5 bases at V and 4 bases at J, with 4 bases between the two ends. The CDR3 contains 11 residues. The CDR3 protein is CASSQSDTQYF. The CDR3 DNA reads as TGTGCCAGTAGTCAGTCAGATACGCAGTATTTT.

This clonotype showed up just once. Given a much more abundant clone one base away, this may be a read error. This sequence joins TRBV6-2 or TRBV6-3 and TRBJ2-7, with 8 positions matching TRBD1. CDR1 is MNHEY and CDR2 is SVGEGT in the germline V gene. V lost 2 bases, J lost 0 bases, and 12 bases stayed unmatched. The CDR3 is made up of 18 amino acids. CDR3 sequence: CASSYPIGTGWISYEQYF. The CDR3 nucleotides are TGTGCCAGCAGTTACCCAATCGGGACAGGCTGGATCTCCTACGAGCAGTACTTC.

This clonotype was counted ten times or more. J is TRBJ2-1 and V is TRBV7-2, with D hard to call. The CDR3 consists of 11 residues. Germline CDR1 and CDR2: SGHTA and FQGNSA. Trimming removed 6 bases from V and 10 bases from J, with 10 bases in between. CDR3 protein: CASSKLLEQFF. CDR3 DNA sequence: TGTGCCAGCAGTAAACTCCTCGAGCAGTTCTTC.

This clonotype was counted only a few times. This chain links TRBV2 with TRBJ1-5, with D possibly being TRBD1 (5 bases). The CDR3 extends over 14 amino acids. From germline, CDR1 is SNHLY and CDR2 FYNNEI. Trimming pared 6 bases from V and 5 bases from J, leaving 14 bases between. In DNA form, the CDR3 reads TGTGCCAGCAGGCCAGGGCGGGCGTATCAGCCCCAGCATTTT. The encoded protein is CASRPGRAYQPQHF.

There are many counts of this clonotype. The J gene is TRBJ2-7, the V gene TRBV6-2 or TRBV6-3, with D unclear. The CDR3 contains 11 residues. Trimming stripped 3 bases from V and 6 bases from J, with 6 bases between. CDR1 is MNHEY, CDR2 SVGEGT, per germline. This CDR3 is CASSYPSEQYF. CDR3 coding DNA: TGTGCCAGCAGTTATCCGAGCGAGCAGTACTTC.

The sample holds one count of this clonotype. One end of the junction is discordant with germline, which a read error may explain. The chain links TRBV28 to TRBJ2-6, with 9 positions matching TRBD1. CDR1 is MDHEN, CDR2 SYDVKM, per germline. This CDR3 spans 17 amino acids. The CDR3 coding sequence is TGTGCCATACCTCCGGGACAGGGTGGCTCTGGGGGCAACGTCCTGACTTTC. Amino acid sequence: CAIPPGQGGSGGNVLTF.

This clonotype was found many times. The rearrangement joins TRBV28 to TRBJ1-5, with no clear D. The CDR3 has 13 amino acids. The germline V and J ends were trimmed by 1 base and 10 bases, with 11 bases remaining between them. Per the germline V gene, CDR1 is MDHEN and CDR2 is SYDVKM. The CDR3 is CASSLSLAVPQHF. CDR3 in DNA: TGTGCCAGCAGTTTATCTTTGGCCGTCCCCCAGCATTTT.

With regard to this clonotype: A much larger clone sits a single nucleotide away, making a read error possible. The chain combines TRBV3-1 with TRBJ1-1, with D hard to call. The CDR3 is 13 amino acids. The germline V gene has CDR1 LGHDT and CDR2 YNNKEL (reference sequence). CDR3 sequence: CANSQDGHTEAFF. The CDR3 DNA sequence: TGTGCCAACAGCCAAGATGGCCACACTGAAGCTTTCTTT.